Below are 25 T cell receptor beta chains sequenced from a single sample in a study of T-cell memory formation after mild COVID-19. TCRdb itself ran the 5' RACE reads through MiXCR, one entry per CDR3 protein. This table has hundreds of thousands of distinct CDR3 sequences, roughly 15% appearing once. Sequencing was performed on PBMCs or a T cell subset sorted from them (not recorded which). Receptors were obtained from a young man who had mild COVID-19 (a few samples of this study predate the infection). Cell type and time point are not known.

Here the CDR3 DNA reads TGCGCCAGCAGCCTCCTCCAGGGTGGAAGTGGCTACACCTTC. Encoded protein: CASSLLQGGSGYTF. The genes are TRBV5-1 and TRBJ1-2; possibly TRBD1 for D (5 bases). The germline V gene has CDR1 SGHRS and CDR2 YFSETQ. V lost 4 bases and J lost 7, with 17 bases in between. This CDR3 has 14 residues.

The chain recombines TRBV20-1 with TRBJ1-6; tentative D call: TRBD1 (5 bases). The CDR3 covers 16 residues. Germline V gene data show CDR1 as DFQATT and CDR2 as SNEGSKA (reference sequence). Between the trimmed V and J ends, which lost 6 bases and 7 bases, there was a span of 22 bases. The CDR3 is CSAVVGTDPGNSPLHF. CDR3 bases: TGCAGTGCGGTCGTGGGGACCGACCCGGGAAATTCACCCCTCCACTTT.

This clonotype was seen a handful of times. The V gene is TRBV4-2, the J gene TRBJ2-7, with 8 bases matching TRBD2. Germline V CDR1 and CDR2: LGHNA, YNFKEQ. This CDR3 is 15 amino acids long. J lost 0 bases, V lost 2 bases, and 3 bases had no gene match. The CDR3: CASSQHSGGSYEQYF. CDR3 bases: TGTGCCAGCAGCCAACACAGCGGGGGCTCCTACGAGCAGTACTTC.

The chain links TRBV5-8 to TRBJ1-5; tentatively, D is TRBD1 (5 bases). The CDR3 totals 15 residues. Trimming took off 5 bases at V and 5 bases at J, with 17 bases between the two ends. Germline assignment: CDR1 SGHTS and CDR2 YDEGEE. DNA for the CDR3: TGTGCCAGCAGTTTAGGAGGGTTGACAGATCAGCCCCAGCATTTT. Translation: CASSLGGLTDQPQHF.

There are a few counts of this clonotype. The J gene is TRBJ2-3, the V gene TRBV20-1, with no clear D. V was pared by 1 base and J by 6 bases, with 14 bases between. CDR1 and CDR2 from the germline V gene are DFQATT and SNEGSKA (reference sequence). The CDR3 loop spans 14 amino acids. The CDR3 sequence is CSARVHPHTDTQYF. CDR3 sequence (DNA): TGCAGTGCTAGAGTTCATCCGCACACGGATACGCAGTATTTT.

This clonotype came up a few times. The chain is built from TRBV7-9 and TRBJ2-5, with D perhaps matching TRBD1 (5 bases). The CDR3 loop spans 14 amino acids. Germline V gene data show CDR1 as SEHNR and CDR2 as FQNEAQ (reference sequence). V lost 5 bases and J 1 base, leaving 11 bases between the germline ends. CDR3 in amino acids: CASSRWTLQETQYF. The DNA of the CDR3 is TGTGCCAGCAGCCGCTGGACACTCCAAGAGACCCAGTACTTC.

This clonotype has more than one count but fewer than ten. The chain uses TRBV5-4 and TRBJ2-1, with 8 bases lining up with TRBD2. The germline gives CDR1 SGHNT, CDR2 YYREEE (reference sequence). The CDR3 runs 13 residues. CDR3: CASGGGPGNEQFF. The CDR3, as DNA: TGTGCATCTGGCGGGGGGCCAGGTAATGAGCAGTTCTTC.

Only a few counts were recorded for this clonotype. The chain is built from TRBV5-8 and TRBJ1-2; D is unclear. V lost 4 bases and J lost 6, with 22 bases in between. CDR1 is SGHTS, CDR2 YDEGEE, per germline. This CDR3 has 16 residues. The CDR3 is CASSPRAGKPGDGYTF. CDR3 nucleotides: TGTGCCAGCAGCCCAAGAGCCGGAAAACCTGGGGATGGCTACACCTTC. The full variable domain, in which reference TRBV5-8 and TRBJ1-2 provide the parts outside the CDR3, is EAGVTQSPTHLIKTRGQQATLRCSPISGHTSVYWYQQALGLGLQFLLWYDEGEERNRGNFPPRFSGRQFPNYSSELNVNALELEDSALYLCASSPRAGKPGDGYTFGSGTRLTVV.

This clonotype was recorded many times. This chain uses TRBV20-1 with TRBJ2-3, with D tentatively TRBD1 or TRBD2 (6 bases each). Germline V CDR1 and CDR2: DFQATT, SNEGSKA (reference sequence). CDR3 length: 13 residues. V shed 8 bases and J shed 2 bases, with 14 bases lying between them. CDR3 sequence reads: CSPKGGDTDTQYF. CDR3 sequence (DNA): TGCAGTCCGAAGGGGGGCGACACAGATACGCAGTATTTT.

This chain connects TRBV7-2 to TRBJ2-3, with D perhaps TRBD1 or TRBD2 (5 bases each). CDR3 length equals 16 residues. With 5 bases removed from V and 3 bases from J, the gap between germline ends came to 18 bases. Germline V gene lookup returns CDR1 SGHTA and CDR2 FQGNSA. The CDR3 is CASSPLGGLGTDTQYF. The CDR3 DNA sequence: TGTGCCAGCAGCCCCCTTGGGGGTCTAGGGACAGATACGCAGTATTTT.

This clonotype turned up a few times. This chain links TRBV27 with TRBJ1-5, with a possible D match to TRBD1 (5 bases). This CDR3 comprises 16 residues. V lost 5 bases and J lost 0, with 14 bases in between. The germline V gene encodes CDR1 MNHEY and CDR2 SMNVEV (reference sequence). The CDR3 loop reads CASSAGLGYSNQPQHF. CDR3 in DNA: TGTGCCAGCAGTGCGGGGCTCGGTTATAGCAATCAGCCCCAGCATTTT.

Written as DNA, the CDR3 is TGTGCCAGCAGTTTCGTGGGGAGTACGCAGTATTTT. It yields the protein CASSFVGSTQYF. The chain employs TRBV6-2 or TRBV6-3 and TRBJ2-3; perhaps TRBD2 as D (5 bases). The CDR3 sequence is 12 residues long. Germline values: CDR1 MNHEY, CDR2 SVGEGT. With 4 bases removed from V and 8 bases from J, the gap between germline ends came to 10 bases.

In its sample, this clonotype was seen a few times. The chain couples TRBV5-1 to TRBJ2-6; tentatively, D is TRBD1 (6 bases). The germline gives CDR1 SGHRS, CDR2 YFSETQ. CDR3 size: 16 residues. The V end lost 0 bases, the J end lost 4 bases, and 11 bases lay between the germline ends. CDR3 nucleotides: TGCGCCAGCAGCTTGGTAACAGGGTCAGGGGCCAACGTCCTGACTTTC. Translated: CASSLVTGSGANVLTF.

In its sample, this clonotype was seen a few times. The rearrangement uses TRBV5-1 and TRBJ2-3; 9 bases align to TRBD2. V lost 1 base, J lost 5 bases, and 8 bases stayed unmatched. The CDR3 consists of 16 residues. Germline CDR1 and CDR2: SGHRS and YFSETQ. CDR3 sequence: CASSLRQRGAIDTQYF. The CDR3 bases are TGCGCCAGCAGCTTGAGGCAGCGGGGGGCCATAGATACGCAGTATTTT. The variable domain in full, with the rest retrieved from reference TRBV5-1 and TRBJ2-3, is KAGVTQTPRYLIKTRGQQVTLSCSPISGHRSVSWYQQTPGQGLQFLFEYFSETQRNKGNFPGRFSGRQFSNSRSEMNVSTLELGDSALYLCASSLRQRGAIDTQYFGPGTRLTVL.

CDR3 sequence: CASSRLLTSGGAKYF. The CDR3 DNA reads as TGTGCCAGCAGCCGACTCCTGACTAGCGGGGGGGCTAAGTATTTT. The J gene is TRBJ2-3, the V gene TRBV6-5, with 14 bases identical to TRBD2. This CDR3 spans 15 amino acids. The ends lost 6 bases at V and 13 bases at J; junction bases unmatched: 12. CDR1 and CDR2 (germline): MNHEY, SVGAGI.

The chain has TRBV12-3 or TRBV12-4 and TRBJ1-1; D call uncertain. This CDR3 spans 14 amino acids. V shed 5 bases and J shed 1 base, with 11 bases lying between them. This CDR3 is CASSNVLRNTEAFF. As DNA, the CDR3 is TGTGCCAGCAGTAACGTCTTACGGAACACTGAAGCTTTCTTT.

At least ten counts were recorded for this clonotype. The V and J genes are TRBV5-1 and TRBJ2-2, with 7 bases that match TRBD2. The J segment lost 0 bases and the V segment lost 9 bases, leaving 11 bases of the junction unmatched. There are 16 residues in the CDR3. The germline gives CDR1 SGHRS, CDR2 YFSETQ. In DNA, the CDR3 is TGCGCCACCAGACTTAGCGGGTTATCGAACACCGGGGAGCTGTTTTTT. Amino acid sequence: CATRLSGLSNTGELFF.

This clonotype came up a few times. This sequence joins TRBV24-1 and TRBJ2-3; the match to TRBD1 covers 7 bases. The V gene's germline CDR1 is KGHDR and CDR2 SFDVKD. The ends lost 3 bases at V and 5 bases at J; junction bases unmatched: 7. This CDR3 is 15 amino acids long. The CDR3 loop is CATSDPTGAGDTQYF. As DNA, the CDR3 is TGTGCCACCAGTGATCCTACAGGGGCAGGAGATACGCAGTATTTT.

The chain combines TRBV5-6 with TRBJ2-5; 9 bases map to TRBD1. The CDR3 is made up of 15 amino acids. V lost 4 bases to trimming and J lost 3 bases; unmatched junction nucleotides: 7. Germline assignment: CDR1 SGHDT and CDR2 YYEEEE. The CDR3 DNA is TGTGCCAGCAGCGCCACCGGGACAGGGAAAGAGACCCAGTACTTC. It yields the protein CASSATGTGKETQYF.

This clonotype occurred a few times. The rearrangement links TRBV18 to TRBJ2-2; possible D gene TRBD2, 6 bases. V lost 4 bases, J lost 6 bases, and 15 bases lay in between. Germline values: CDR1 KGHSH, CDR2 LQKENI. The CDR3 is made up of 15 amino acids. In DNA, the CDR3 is TGTGCCAGCTCACAAGTGACTTCGGGGGCCGGGGAGCTGTTTTTT. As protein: CASSQVTSGAGELFF.

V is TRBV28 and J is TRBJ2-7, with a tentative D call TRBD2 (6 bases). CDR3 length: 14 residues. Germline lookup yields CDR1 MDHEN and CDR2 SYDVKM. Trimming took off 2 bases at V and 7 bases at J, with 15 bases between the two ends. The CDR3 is CASSLGDRGWEQYV. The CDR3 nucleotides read TGTGCCAGCAGTTTAGGGGATCGGGGGTGGGAGCAGTACGTC.

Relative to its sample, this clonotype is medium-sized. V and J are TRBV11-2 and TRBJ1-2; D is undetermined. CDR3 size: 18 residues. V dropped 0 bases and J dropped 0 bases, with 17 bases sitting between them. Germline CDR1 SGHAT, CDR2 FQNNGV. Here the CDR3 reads CASSLDPFLGRPNYGYTF. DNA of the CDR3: TGTGCCAGCAGCTTAGATCCCTTCTTAGGACGGCCTAACTATGGCTACACCTTC.

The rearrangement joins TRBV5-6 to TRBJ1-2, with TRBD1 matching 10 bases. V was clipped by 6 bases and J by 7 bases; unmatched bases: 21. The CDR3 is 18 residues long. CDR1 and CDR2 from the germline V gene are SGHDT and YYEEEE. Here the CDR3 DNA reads TGTGCCAGCACCCAAACCGGCGGGACAGGGGCGATGGAGTTTGGCTACACCTTC. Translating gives CASTQTGGTGAMEFGYTF. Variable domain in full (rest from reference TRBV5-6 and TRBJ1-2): DAGVTQSPTHLIKTRGQQVTLRCSPKSGHDTVSWYQQALGQGPQFIFQYYEEEERQRGNFPDRFSGHQFPNYSSELNVNALLLGDSALYLCASTQTGGTGAMEFGYTFGSGTRLTVV.

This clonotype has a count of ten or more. CDR3 loop: CASSYLQGFNQPQHF. In DNA, the CDR3 is TGTGCCAGCAGTTACCTTCAGGGGTTCAATCAGCCCCAGCATTTT. The chain combines TRBV6-2 or TRBV6-3 with TRBJ1-5; D may be TRBD1 (6 bases). The CDR3 totals 15 residues. The V end lost 2 bases, the J end lost 3 bases, and 11 bases lay between the germline ends. The germline V gene has CDR1 MNHEY and CDR2 SVGEGT.

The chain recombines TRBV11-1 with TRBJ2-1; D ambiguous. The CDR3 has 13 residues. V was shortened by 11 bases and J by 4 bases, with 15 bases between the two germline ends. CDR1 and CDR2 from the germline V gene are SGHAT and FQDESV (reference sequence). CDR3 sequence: CASQAALYNEQFF. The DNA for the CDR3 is TGTGCCTCCCAGGCGGCCTTATACAATGAGCAGTTCTTC.